The source of this T cell receptor beta chain is a study of early stage breast cancer tumors. Libraries were prepared by immunoSEQ multiplex PCR; TCRdb keeps only in-frame clonotypes and omits some of them. The sample lists about 51,000 clones, 78% seen once, with under 4.5% in the top ten. V was pared by 5 bases and J by 3 bases, with 17 bases between. The CDR3 totals 15 residues. The V gene's germline CDR1 is LGHNA and CDR2 YNFKEQ. The TCR was taken from a person aged 35-50 years with breast cancer. Sequencing was done on a sample of blood. The chain uses TRBV4-2 and TRBJ2-7, with D tentatively TRBD2 (5 bases). CDR3: CASSDEGNGIYEQYF. In DNA form, the CDR3 reads TGTGCCAGCAGCGACGAGGGAAACGGGATCTACGAGCAGTACTTC.